These 28 T cell receptor beta chains share one sample of origin, sequenced in a study of shared clonotypes between healthy human individuals. The assay was immunoSEQ multiplex PCR, and TCRdb's table has in-frame clones only and misses some. The sample has roughly 680,000 clones; approximately 77% are singletons. Sequenced material: memory CD4+ T cells sorted from blood. Described subset: CD45RA-negative fraction. Receptors were obtained from a woman in her 30s in good health.

A word on this clone: Other DNA sequences from this sample encode an identical CDR3 as well. This chain joins TRBV7-9 and TRBJ2-5; TRBD1 aligns across 9 bases. This CDR3 is 14 amino acids long. The V and J ends lost 3 bases and 4 bases, in that order; junction bases with no gene match: 3. Germline CDR1 SEHNR, CDR2 FQNEAQ (reference sequence). Written as DNA, the CDR3 is TGTGCCAGCAGCTTGGGGACAGGGAGAGAGACCCAGTACTTC. This codes for CASSLGTGRETQYF.

The rearrangement joins TRBV28 to TRBJ2-7; D is undetermined. Germline V gene sequence: CDR1 MDHEN, CDR2 SYDVKM. The CDR3 length is 12 residues. Trimming took off 7 bases at V and 2 bases at J, with 9 bases between the two ends. The CDR3, as DNA: TGTGCCAGCAAAACCGTACCCTACGAGCAGTACTTC. Translating it yields CASKTVPYEQYF.

This rearrangement joins TRBV5-1 to TRBJ2-2; 7 positions match TRBD1. V gave up 5 bases and J gave up 6 bases; unmatched junction bases: 10. CDR1 and CDR2 from the germline V gene are SGHRS and YFSETQ. This CDR3 is 15 amino acids long. CDR3 coding DNA: TGCGCCAGCAGTTCTACCCGCAGGGGGTCCGGGGAGCTGTTTTTT. Its translation: CASSSTRRGSGELFF.

The rearrangement links TRBV15 to TRBJ2-1, with TRBD2 matching 7 bases. V shed 0 bases and J 5 bases; nucleotides not matched to a gene: 10. Germline loops: CDR1 LNHNV, CDR2 YYDKDF (reference sequence). The CDR3 is 17 amino acids. The DNA for the CDR3 is TGTGCCACCAGCAGAGATGCCCCCCGGGGGGTCGACAATGAGCAGTTCTTC. Its translation is CATSRDAPRGVDNEQFF.

The chain joins TRBV18 to TRBJ2-3; 9 nucleotides line up with TRBD2. V was pared by 3 bases and J by 7 bases, with 11 bases of the junction left unmatched. The CDR3 loop spans 16 amino acids. Germline CDR1 reads KGHSH; CDR2 reads LQKENI. CDR3 protein: CASSPSEGLALYTQYF. The CDR3, as DNA: TGTGCCAGCTCACCGAGTGAGGGACTAGCACTTTATACGCAGTATTTT.

The V and J genes are TRBV5-1 and TRBJ2-1, with D possibly matching TRBD1 (6 bases). The germline gives CDR1 SGHRS, CDR2 YFSETQ. The CDR3 has 16 amino acids. V was clipped by 0 bases and J by 5 bases, with 15 bases between them. CDR3 protein: CASSLGAGAINNEQFF. The CDR3 DNA is TGCGCCAGCAGCTTGGGGGCAGGGGCAATTAACAATGAGCAGTTCTTC.

The J gene is TRBJ2-3, the V gene TRBV5-6; D is unresolved. Trimming took 5 bases from V and 0 from J, leaving 10 bases between them. Germline loops: CDR1 SGHDT, CDR2 YYEEEE. This CDR3 has 14 residues. The CDR3 DNA reads as TGTGCCAGCAGTAGACTCGCTAGCACAGATACGCAGTATTTT. This gives the protein CASSRLASTDTQYF.

CDR3 sequence reads: CASSVTGSTDTQYF. The CDR3 region has the DNA TGTGCCAGCAGCGTGACAGGGAGCACAGATACGCAGTATTTT. This chain connects TRBV9 to TRBJ2-3; 7 bases agree with TRBD1. Germline values: CDR1 SGDLS, CDR2 YYNGEE. The CDR3 runs 14 residues. V lost 2 bases and J lost 0; bases outside the gene matches: 0. The whole variable domain, remainder taken from reference TRBV9 and TRBJ2-3, is DSGVTQTPKHLITATGQRVTLRCSPRSGDLSVYWYQQSLDQGLQFLIQYYNGEERAKGNILERFSAQQFPDLHSELNLSSLELGDSALYFCASSVTGSTDTQYFGPGTRLTVL.

This clone was seen a handful of times. The chain combines TRBV28 with TRBJ2-7, with a weak D call TRBD2 (5 bases). Trimming shortened V by 6 bases and J by 3 bases, and 15 bases separated the two germline ends. The CDR3 is 14 residues long. Germline V gives CDR1 MDHEN, CDR2 SYDVKM. The CDR3 spells CASRQTRADYEQYF. CDR3 in DNA: TGTGCCAGCAGGCAAACTAGAGCGGACTACGAGCAGTACTTC.

This clone has a single count. V gene TRBV11-2 combines with J gene TRBJ1-1; no definite D call. Germline CDR1 is SGHAT and CDR2 is FQNNGV. The CDR3 runs to 14 residues. Between the trimmed V and J ends, which lost 5 bases and 0 bases, there was a span of 10 bases. CDR3 residues: CASSVRALNTEAFF. The CDR3 bases are TGTGCCAGCAGCGTCCGGGCCTTGAACACTGAAGCTTTCTTT.

The gene calls are TRBV7-9 and TRBJ2-1; 13 bases agree with TRBD2. Germline V gene lookup returns CDR1 SEHNR and CDR2 FQNEAQ (reference sequence). There are 15 residues in the CDR3. J was trimmed by 6 bases and V by 5 bases; bases with no gene match: 4. CDR3 bases: TGTGCCAGCAGCACTAGCGGGAGGGCCCTCAATGAGCAGTTCTTC. This codes for CASSTSGRALNEQFF.

The chain joins TRBV4-1 to TRBJ1-1, with 10 bases that match TRBD1. J gave up 6 bases and V 3 bases, and 13 bases lay outside the gene matches. CDR1 MGHRA and CDR2 YSYEKL come from the germline V gene. The CDR3 loop spans 17 amino acids. The CDR3 bases are TGCGCCAGCAGCCAGGACAGGGGGTCGAATAAGCTTGCTGAAGCTTTCTTT. As protein: CASSQDRGSNKLAEAFF.

This clone appeared many times. The rearrangement uses TRBV19 and TRBJ2-7, with TRBD1 identical over 11 bases. J lost 7 bases, V lost 3 bases, and 11 bases had no gene match. Germline loops: CDR1 LNHDA, CDR2 SQIVND (reference sequence). CDR3 size: 16 residues. The CDR3 is CASSIAAPGQGGEQYF. The CDR3 nucleotides read TGTGCCAGTAGTATCGCCGCCCCGGGACAGGGGGGAGAGCAGTACTTC.

The genes are TRBV9 and TRBJ2-2; possible D gene TRBD1, 6 bases. The V gene's germline CDR1 is SGDLS and CDR2 YYNGEE. Trimming took off 0 bases at V and 4 bases at J, with 19 bases between the two ends. This CDR3 is built from 18 residues. The CDR3 nucleotides are TGTGCCAGCAGCGTAGGTGGGGGCGCCAAGGTTGTCACCGGGGAGCTGTTTTTT. Translated, it gives CASSVGGGAKVVTGELFF.

The chain couples TRBV18 to TRBJ1-5, with D possibly matching TRBD1 (6 bases). V gave up 4 bases and J gave up 1 base, with 14 bases separating them. Germline CDR1 KGHSH, CDR2 LQKENI. This CDR3 comprises 16 residues. In nucleotides, the CDR3 is TGTGCCAGCTCACTTTCCGTTCAGGGGAGCAATCAGCCCCAGCATTTT. Its protein product is CASSLSVQGSNQPQHF.

The gene calls are TRBV15 and TRBJ2-3; D gene unclear. This CDR3 has 15 residues. The V end lost 0 bases, the J end lost 0 bases, and 7 bases lay between the germline ends. Germline CDR1 LNHNV, CDR2 YYDKDF (reference sequence). CDR3 sequence: CATSREFRSTDTQYF. In nucleotides, the CDR3 is TGTGCCACCAGCAGAGAATTCCGGAGCACAGATACGCAGTATTTT.

This chain uses TRBV7-9 with TRBJ2-5; D remains unclear. From germline, CDR1 is SEHNR and CDR2 FQNEAQ (reference sequence). The CDR3 spans 16 residues. Trimming removed 5 bases at V and 3 bases at J, with 19 bases between. DNA for the CDR3: TGTGCCAGCAGCACCCGACAACGACGGATGAAAGAGACCCAGTACTTC. Protein: CASSTRQRRMKETQYF.

This clone was observed a handful of times. V usage is TRBV5-1 and J usage is TRBJ2-1; 14 bases fit TRBD2. Germline assignment: CDR1 SGHRS and CDR2 YFSETQ. The CDR3 is made up of 15 amino acids. Trimming removed 4 bases from V and 7 bases from J; junction bases left unmatched: 4. The CDR3 protein is CASSETSGRANEQFF. CDR3 in DNA: TGCGCCAGCAGCGAGACTAGCGGGAGGGCTAATGAGCAGTTCTTC.

The gene calls are TRBV6-5 and TRBJ1-4; TRBD1 agrees at 7 bases. V was clipped by 6 bases and J by 5 bases; unmatched bases: 9. Germline V gives CDR1 MNHEY, CDR2 SVGAGI. The CDR3 consists of 15 residues. Here the CDR3 reads CASSRETGPNEKLFF. CDR3 bases: TGTGCCAGCAGCCGGGAGACAGGGCCCAATGAAAAACTGTTTTTT.

This clone was detected once. V is TRBV28 and J is TRBJ2-5; tentative D call: TRBD2 (5 bases). TRBJ2-7 matches the DNA end more closely, so the J call is doubtful. CDR3 length: 13 amino acids. Germline V lookup: CDR1 MDHEN, CDR2 SYDVKM. In nucleotides, the CDR3 is TGTGCCAGCAGTTCCGGACTCGACTACGAGCAGTACTTC. Its translation: CASSSGLDYEQYF.

This clone was found a few times. A much more abundant neighbour one base away suggests this may be a read error. Other DNA sequences in this sample translate to the same CDR3. This rearrangement joins TRBV5-1 to TRBJ2-5; D gene ambiguous. The germline V and J ends were trimmed by 3 bases and 4 bases, with 4 bases remaining between them. CDR1 and CDR2 from the germline V gene are SGHRS and YFSETQ. The CDR3 extends over 11 amino acids. CDR3 nucleotide sequence: TGCGCCAGCAGCTCCCGAGAGACCCAGTACTTC. Protein product: CASSSRETQYF.

V is TRBV5-1 and J is TRBJ2-3; 9 bases align to TRBD1. Germline V CDR1 and CDR2: SGHRS, YFSETQ. The CDR3 consists of 15 residues. Trimming at V came to 4 bases and at J to 7 bases, leaving 10 bases not matched to a gene. The CDR3 DNA follows: TGCGCCAGCAGCCTCACGGGACAGGGCCGTAATACGCAGTATTTT. Amino acids: CASSLTGQGRNTQYF. Supplemented by reference TRBV5-1 and TRBJ2-3, the full variable domain reads KAGVTQTPRYLIKTRGQQVTLSCSPISGHRSVSWYQQTPGQGLQFLFEYFSETQRNKGNFPGRFSGRQFSNSRSEMNVSTLELGDSALYLCASSLTGQGRNTQYFGPGTRLTVL.

V is TRBV7-3 and J is TRBJ2-5; D gene uncertain. The DNA end lines up better with TRBJ2-7; the J call may be wrong. The CDR3 has 12 residues. Per germline, CDR1 SGHTA and CDR2 FQGTGA. The CDR3 sequence: CASSFARNEQYF. CDR3 in DNA: TGTGCCAGCAGCTTTGCTAGGAACGAGCAGTACTTC.

This clone has a handful of counts. The chain recombines TRBV5-1 with TRBJ1-2; possible D gene TRBD1, 5 bases. Germline V gives CDR1 SGHRS, CDR2 YFSETQ. V was cut by 0 bases and J by 5 bases, with 8 bases left in between. The CDR3 extends over 13 amino acids. The CDR3 is CASSLATEYGYTF. DNA for the CDR3: TGCGCCAGCAGCTTGGCGACAGAGTATGGCTACACCTTC.

This chain's CDR3 is CASSLILSSGRIHEQFF. CDR3 nucleotide sequence: TGTGCCAGTAGTCTCATCCTTTCTAGCGGGAGAATCCATGAGCAGTTCTTC. The rearrangement links TRBV19 to TRBJ2-1; 10 bases are a match to TRBD2. The CDR3 covers 17 residues. With 5 bases clipped from V and 8 bases from J, the junction kept 15 bases outside the gene matches. Germline loops: CDR1 LNHDA, CDR2 SQIVND (reference sequence).

Turning to this clone: Other DNA sequences in the sample encode the same CDR3. The chain employs TRBV29-1 and TRBJ2-5; possible D gene TRBD2, 6 bases. The V end was cut by 6 bases, the J end by 3 bases, with 11 bases between. Germline assignment: CDR1 SQVTM and CDR2 ANQGSEA. This CDR3 has 12 amino acids. The CDR3 reads CSVRGGEETQYF. The CDR3 region has the DNA TGCAGCGTGAGAGGAGGGGAAGAGACCCAGTACTTC.

The table lists this clone with a count of one. The DNA of the CDR3 is TGTGCCAGCAGTTTATCTGGCGCAGGGTTAAATGAAAAACTGTTTTTT. This encodes CASSLSGAGLNEKLFF. The chain combines TRBV28 with TRBJ1-4; D is possibly TRBD1 (5 bases). Germline loops: CDR1 MDHEN, CDR2 SYDVKM. The CDR3 is 16 amino acids. Trimming stripped 1 base from V and 5 bases from J, with 14 bases between.

The chain uses TRBV6-1 and TRBJ2-6; D could derive from TRBD1 or TRBD2 (5 bases each). CDR1 is MNHNS and CDR2 is SASEGT in the germline V gene. The V and J ends lost 2 bases and 4 bases respectively, with 12 bases between them. This CDR3 spans 16 amino acids. The CDR3 loop is CASSELDGAGANVLTF. As DNA, the CDR3 is TGTGCCAGCAGTGAACTCGACGGGGCGGGGGCCAACGTCCTGACTTTC.